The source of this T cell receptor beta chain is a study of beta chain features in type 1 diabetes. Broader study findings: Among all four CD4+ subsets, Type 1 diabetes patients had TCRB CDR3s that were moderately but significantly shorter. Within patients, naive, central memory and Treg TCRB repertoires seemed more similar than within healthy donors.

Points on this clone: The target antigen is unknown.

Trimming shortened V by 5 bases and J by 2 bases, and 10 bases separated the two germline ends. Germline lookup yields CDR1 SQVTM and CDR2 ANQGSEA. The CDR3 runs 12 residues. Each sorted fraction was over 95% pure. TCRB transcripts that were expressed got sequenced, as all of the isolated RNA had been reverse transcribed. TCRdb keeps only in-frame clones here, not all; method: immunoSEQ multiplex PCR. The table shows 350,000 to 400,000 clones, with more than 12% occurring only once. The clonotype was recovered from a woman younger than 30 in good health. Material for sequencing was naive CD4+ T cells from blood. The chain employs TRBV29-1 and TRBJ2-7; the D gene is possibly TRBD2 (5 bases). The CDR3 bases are TGCAGCGTTTACGGGAATACCTACGAGCAGTACTTC. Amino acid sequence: CSVYGNTYEQYF.